The 26 T cell receptor beta chains in this list originate from one sample, sequenced in a study of beta chain features in type 1 diabetes (dated by TCRdb to 2016 to 2019). What the authors observed across the whole study: In all four CD4+ subsets, TCRB CDR3 length was moderately but significantly shorter in type 1 diabetes patients.

Library method: the immunoSEQ multiplex PCR assay. The High Capacity cDNA Reverse Transcription Kit was used to reverse transcribe all of the isolated RNA, meaning that expressed TCRB transcripts were what got sequenced. The immuneACCESS repertoire file appears here via TCRdb, limited to in-frame rearrangements. These files lack a portion of the clones; in checked studies, under half of the deficit traces to unresolved V genes, and the cause of the others is not known. Present in this sample are approximately 360,000 clones, approximately 12% of which were seen just once. The ten top clones hold 0.01% of the sample. Their recognized antigens are unknown. Material for sequencing was naive CD4+ T cells from blood. The sample's cell subset or site label, in plain terms: true naive CD4+ T cells. The source is a woman younger than 35 with type 1 diabetes.

V and J are TRBV29-1 and TRBJ1-3; D not resolved. Germline V lookup: CDR1 SQVTM, CDR2 ANQGSEA. This CDR3 contains 14 residues. Trimming pared 7 bases from V and 0 bases from J, leaving 13 bases between. The CDR3, as DNA: TGCAGCGCACTCGGAGTCGTCTCTGGAAACACCATATATTTT. This translates into CSALGVVSGNTIYF.

This clone was observed a few times. This rearrangement joins TRBV5-4 to TRBJ2-3; D is uncertain. The germline CDR1 and CDR2 sequences are SGHNT and YYREEE (reference sequence). The ends were cut back, 0 bases at V and 6 bases at J, with 11 bases in the middle. The CDR3 sequence is 14 residues long. The CDR3 nucleotides read TGTGCCAGCAGCTTGGCCAGGCAGACCGATACGCAGTATTTT. Its translation: CASSLARQTDTQYF.

This rearrangement joins TRBV27 to TRBJ2-1; 11 nucleotides agree with TRBD1. The germline V gene encodes CDR1 MNHEY and CDR2 SMNVEV (reference sequence). With 5 bases clipped from V and 6 bases from J, the junction kept 12 bases outside the gene matches. CDR3 length equals 17 residues. The CDR3 here is CASSIYGQGAGANEQFF. The CDR3 DNA is TGTGCCAGCAGTATTTATGGACAGGGGGCCGGAGCCAATGAGCAGTTCTTC.

This chain connects TRBV18 to TRBJ2-5; tentative D call: TRBD1 (6 bases). Germline CDR1 and CDR2: KGHSH and LQKENI. Trimming stripped 0 bases from V and 3 bases from J, with 11 bases between. The CDR3 totals 15 residues. The CDR3: CASSPPGQTKETQYF. The CDR3 nucleotides read TGTGCCAGCTCACCACCTGGACAGACTAAAGAGACCCAGTACTTC.

This clone was counted between two and nine times. The chain recombines TRBV1 with TRBJ1-4; TRBD1, as called in the table, went unchecked against the DNA. TRBV1 is tagged as a pseudogene. The CDR3 is 19 amino acids. The CDR3 region is CTSSQGRCSDRDSDLKLFF. CDR3 bases: TGCACCAGCAGCCAAGGCCGCTGTTCTGACCGGGACAGCGACCTTAAACTGTTTTTT.

This clone was detected a few times. The chain combines TRBV5-1 with TRBJ2-5, with a possible D match to TRBD2 (5 bases). V was trimmed by 0 bases and J by 4 bases, leaving 10 bases between them. The CDR3 is made up of 14 amino acids. Per germline, CDR1 SGHRS and CDR2 YFSETQ. The CDR3 DNA sequence: TGCGCCAGCAGCTTGGAAGCTCGGGGAGAGACCCAGTACTTC. Translated: CASSLEARGETQYF.

A note on this clone: Other DNA variants within this sample encode the same CDR3. The chain links TRBV5-4 to TRBJ1-1, with D possibly matching TRBD1 (6 bases). V lost 4 bases, J lost 1 base, and 8 bases lay in between. Looked up from germline, CDR1 is SGHNT and CDR2 is YYREEE (reference sequence). The CDR3 contains 13 residues. CDR3 sequence reads: CASSVQGNTEAFF. CDR3 DNA: TGTGCCAGCAGCGTACAGGGGAACACTGAAGCTTTCTTT. Based on the CDR3 plus reference TRBV5-4 and TRBJ1-1, the full variable domain is ETGVTQSPTHLIKTRGQQVTLRCSSQSGHNTVSWYQQALGQGPQFIFQYYREEENGRGNFPPRFSGLQFPNYSSELNVNALELDDSALYLCASSVQGNTEAFFGQGTRLTVV.

This clone was counted a few times. The rearrangement uses TRBV7-9 and TRBJ2-2; 12 positions match TRBD2. This CDR3 contains 16 residues. Germline V gene lookup returns CDR1 SEHNR and CDR2 FQNEAQ (reference sequence). V dropped 3 bases and J dropped 8; count of bases not matched to a gene: 7. The CDR3 nucleotides read TGTGCCAGCAGCTTCGTCCAGACTAGCGGGAGTGGGGAGCTGTTTTTT. It yields the protein CASSFVQTSGSGELFF.

The rearrangement joins TRBV5-6 to TRBJ2-5, with TRBD1 as a possible D gene (5 bases). This CDR3 is built from 12 residues. The ends were cut back, 4 bases at V and 7 bases at J, with 11 bases in the middle. In germline, CDR1 is SGHDT, CDR2 YYEEEE. CDR3 protein: CASSDSSSTQYF. The CDR3 DNA is TGTGCCAGCAGCGACAGCTCTTCGACCCAGTACTTC. Filled out from reference TRBV5-6 and TRBJ2-5, the complete variable domain reads DAGVTQSPTHLIKTRGQQVTLRCSPKSGHDTVSWYQQALGQGPQFIFQYYEEEERQRGNFPDRFSGHQFPNYSSELNVNALLLGDSALYLCASSDSSSTQYFGPGTRLLVL.

This chain joins TRBV18 and TRBJ2-2, with TRBD1 matching 8 bases. The CDR3 totals 15 residues. Germline V gives CDR1 KGHSH, CDR2 LQKENI. The ends lost 2 bases at V and 5 bases at J; junction bases unmatched: 4. CDR3 sequence (DNA): TGTGCCAGCTCACCAGGACAGGGAAGTACCGGGGAGCTGTTTTTT. Its translation: CASSPGQGSTGELFF.

This clone was recorded a few times. V usage is TRBV29-1 and J usage is TRBJ1-1; D ambiguous. Trimming left V 6 bases short and J 2 bases short, with 13 bases between. This CDR3 has 13 amino acids. Germline V CDR1 and CDR2: SQVTM, ANQGSEA. The CDR3: CSVLGYLNTEAFF. DNA of the CDR3: TGCAGCGTCCTCGGTTACCTAAACACTGAAGCTTTCTTT. The full variable domain, in which reference TRBV29-1 and TRBJ1-1 provide the parts outside the CDR3, is SAVISQKPSRDICQRGTSLTIQCQVDSQVTMMFWYRQQPGQSLTLIATANQGSEATYESGFVIDKFPISRPNLTFSTLTVSNMSPEDSSIYLCSVLGYLNTEAFFGQGTRLTVV.

The chain employs TRBV15 and TRBJ2-7, with D maybe TRBD2 (6 bases). V shed 5 bases and J shed 2 bases, with 16 bases lying between them. The CDR3 is made up of 15 amino acids. The V gene's germline CDR1 is LNHNV and CDR2 YYDKDF (reference sequence). The CDR3 nucleotides read TGTGCCACCAGCCGGCGGACTACCAATACCTACGAGCAGTACTTC. Translated: CATSRRTTNTYEQYF.

The chain combines TRBV5-1 with TRBJ2-1; 7 positions agree with TRBD2. This CDR3 has 15 amino acids. Germline CDR1 reads SGHRS; CDR2 reads YFSETQ. V shed 0 bases, J shed 8 bases, and the junction held 8 bases outside the gene matches. The chain's CDR3 is CASSLGLAAAYEQFF. The DNA for the CDR3 is TGCGCCAGCAGCTTGGGGCTAGCGGCGGCCTATGAGCAGTTCTTC.

In its sample, this clone was seen a few times. This chain links TRBV2 with TRBJ2-3, with D tentatively TRBD1 (5 bases). The germline V gene has CDR1 SNHLY and CDR2 FYNNEI. The V and J ends lost 8 bases and 2 bases respectively, with 11 bases between them. There are 13 residues in the CDR3. This CDR3 is CASGKGITDTQYF. The CDR3 bases are TGTGCCAGCGGGAAGGGGATCACAGATACGCAGTATTTT.

The rearrangement joins TRBV5-5 to TRBJ2-7; 10 bases agree with TRBD1. Germline V gives CDR1 SGHKS, CDR2 YYEKEE (reference sequence). The CDR3 runs 14 residues. The J segment lost 7 bases and the V segment lost 4 bases, leaving 8 bases of the junction unmatched. CDR3 DNA sequence: TGTGCCAGCAGCCACGGGACAGGGGTGGGTGAGCAGTACTTC. Its translation is CASSHGTGVGEQYF.

The genes are TRBV15 and TRBJ1-5, with D unclear. The CDR3 loop spans 14 amino acids. V shed 5 bases and J shed 6 bases, with 14 bases lying between them. CDR1 and CDR2 (germline): LNHNV, YYDKDF (reference sequence). This CDR3 is CATSPRAGSQPQHF. CDR3 DNA sequence: TGTGCCACCAGCCCTCGGGCGGGTAGTCAGCCCCAGCATTTT.

This clone came up a few times. This chain connects TRBV21-1 to TRBJ2-7; TRBD2 reflects the table's D call only, with no check against the DNA. TRBV21-1 is reported as a pseudogene. This CDR3 contains 15 residues. CDR3 region: CASSKVVSWSYEQYF. CDR3 coding DNA: TGTGCCAGCAGCAAAGTCGTCAGTTGGAGCTACGAGCAGTACTTC.

This clone was observed a handful of times. The chain links TRBV6-4 to TRBJ2-4; maybe TRBD1 (5 bases). This CDR3 contains 14 residues. V was cut by 0 bases and J by 8 bases, with 11 bases left in between. From germline, CDR1 is MRHNA and CDR2 SNTAGT. CDR3 residues: CASSDSYRLHIQYF. CDR3 in DNA: TGTGCCAGCAGTGACTCCTACAGGTTACACATTCAGTACTTC.

CDR3 DNA sequence: TGTGCCAGCAGCAAAGGCGGACAGGGGATTGGCCCTAATTCACCCCTCCACTTT. It yields the protein CASSKGGQGIGPNSPLHF. The chain employs TRBV21-1 and TRBJ1-6; TRBD1 is the table's D call and was not checked against the DNA. TRBV21-1 is a pseudogene segment. The CDR3 totals 18 residues.

This clone occurred a few times. The chain carries TRBV30 and TRBJ1-3; perhaps TRBD1 as D (6 bases). This CDR3 comprises 14 residues. Deletions cut 2 bases from V and 2 bases from J, with 10 bases between. The germline gives CDR1 GTSNPN, CDR2 SVGIG (reference sequence). Here the CDR3 DNA reads TGTGCCTGGAGTAAACAGGGTGCTGGAAACACCATATATTTT. Amino acid sequence: CAWSKQGAGNTIYF. The whole variable domain, remainder taken from reference TRBV30 and TRBJ1-3, is SQTIHQWPATLVQPVGSPLSLECTVEGTSNPNLYWYRQAAGRGLQLLFYSVGIGQISSEVPQNLSASRPQDRQFILSSKKLLLSDSGFYLCAWSKQGAGNTIYFGEGSWLTVV.

This clone occurred a few times. The chain uses TRBV6-5 and TRBJ1-4, with D unclear. CDR3 length: 15 amino acids. V was pared by 2 bases and J by 2 bases, with 9 bases between. Germline lookup yields CDR1 MNHEY and CDR2 SVGAGI. DNA for the CDR3: TGTGCCAGCAGTTACGAGGCGACGACTAATGAAAAACTGTTTTTT. Protein product: CASSYEATTNEKLFF.

This clone was detected only a few times. The chain combines TRBV2 with TRBJ1-2, with 7 bases lining up with TRBD1. The germline gives CDR1 SNHLY, CDR2 FYNNEI. The CDR3 runs 14 residues. Trimming at V came to 0 bases and at J to 6 bases, leaving 4 bases not matched to a gene. CDR3 protein: CASSEARGLHGYTF. The CDR3 DNA reads as TGTGCCAGCAGTGAAGCGAGGGGGCTTCATGGCTACACCTTC.

This clone was observed a single time. The chain recombines TRBV11-2 with TRBJ2-1, with TRBD2 matching over 9 bases. In germline, CDR1 is SGHAT, CDR2 FQNNGV. The length of the CDR3 is 16 residues. The V and J ends lost 2 bases and 8 bases, in that order; junction bases with no gene match: 10. The CDR3 DNA follows: TGTGCCAGCAGCTTAAAAGGTAGCGGGGGTGGGGATGAGCAGTTCTTC. It yields the protein CASSLKGSGGGDEQFF.

There are a few counts of this clone. This sequence joins TRBV7-2 and TRBJ2-7; TRBD2 is a possible D gene (6 bases). Germline V gene lookup returns CDR1 SGHTA and CDR2 FQGNSA. With 4 bases removed from V and 6 bases from J, the gap between germline ends came to 10 bases. CDR3 length: 12 residues. CDR3 sequence reads: CASSSLGGEQYF. Here the CDR3 DNA reads TGTGCCAGCAGCTCCCTGGGGGGCGAGCAGTACTTC.

This clone was observed a few times. This chain uses TRBV10-3 with TRBJ2-5; D perhaps matches TRBD1 (5 bases). CDR1 and CDR2 (germline): ENHRY, SYGVKD. V shed 5 bases and J shed 3 bases, with 13 bases lying between them. CDR3 size: 14 residues. The CDR3 DNA is TGTGCCATCAGTTCCTCTCTCAGGGAAGAGACCCAGTACTTC. It yields the protein CAISSSLREETQYF.

The V gene is TRBV5-1, the J gene TRBJ1-1, with 8 bases aligning to TRBD1. From germline, CDR1 is SGHRS and CDR2 YFSETQ. This CDR3 region has 15 residues. V gave up 4 bases and J gave up 3 bases; unmatched junction bases: 8. CDR3 DNA sequence: TGCGCCAGCAGCCACCCTGGACAGGGTGACACTGAAGCTTTCTTT. Translating gives CASSHPGQGDTEAFF.